This T cell receptor (beta chain) was recorded in a study of T-cell reconstitution after alpha-beta-depleted transplantation in children. V lost 4 bases, J lost 4 bases, and 8 bases lay in between. The CDR3 is 13 residues long. Germline-derived CDR1 and CDR2 are MDHEN and SYDVKM. Preparation of the TCRbeta library was carried out with unique molecular identifiers. TCRdb re-analysed the PCR reads in MiXCR, keeping a single row per CDR3 protein. Altogether fewer than 500,000 distinct CDR3 sequences are present, over 40% being singletons, with the ten largest covering 27%. This clonotype was seen ten or more times.

The sequence derives from a girl aged 2 to 9 with aplastic anemia, due to receive a stem cell transplant. The source was PBMCs, collected before TCRalphabeta/CD19-depleted stem cell transplant. This chain links TRBV28 with TRBJ2-1, with no clear D. The CDR3 region has the DNA TGTGCCAGCAGTTCGGAAGGTTACAATGAGCAGTTCTTC. Protein sequence: CASSSEGYNEQFF.